The text below deals with one TCR beta chain. The antigen remains unidentified. The method was immunoSEQ multiplex PCR; TCRdb's version includes in-frame clones alone and lacks a portion of them. Of around 12,000 clones listed, roughly 82% are singletons. The data stem from a study of OX40 agonist ivuxolimab in advanced cancers. The CDR3 has 11 residues. Trimming shortened V by 7 bases and J by 10 bases, and 13 bases separated the two germline ends. CDR1 and CDR2 (germline): MNHEY, SMNVEV (reference sequence). General study points: On average, a greater number of expanded clones characterised CD8+ T cells relative to CD4+.

Sample: CD4+ or CD8+ T cells sorted from blood, taken in a trial of the OX40 agonist ivuxolimab. This TCR derives from an adult with an advanced solid tumor such as melanoma, head and neck, liver or kidney cancer. This rearrangement joins TRBV27 to TRBJ1-1, with D maybe TRBD1 (5 bases). The CDR3 protein is CASIGGDAAFF. CDR3 in DNA: TGTGCCAGCATTGGGGGTGACGCAGCTTTCTTT.